The clone carrying this T cell receptor (beta chain) was seen once. The data were taken from a study of CD8+CD57+ T cells in acquired aplastic anemia. Study summary: Sorting CD4+ and CD8+ cells gave DNA averaging approximately 3 ug.

Sequenced patients had shown CD8+CD57+ cell expansion by flow cytometry. The CDR3 spans 17 residues. The germline V gene encodes CDR1 MGHRA and CDR2 YSYEKL. TCR beta VDJ combinations and CDR3 sequences were profiled from genomic DNA. MiXCR, applied by TCRdb to the reads, yields one record per CDR3 protein. The sample yields hundreds of thousands of distinct CDR3 sequences, less than 35% seen once. The sequencing sample was made of sorted CD4+, CD8+, or CD8+CD57+ T cells (not recorded which) from PBMCs. The rearrangement uses TRBV4-1 and TRBJ2-7; a weak D match, TRBD2 (6 bases). With the DNA end fitting TRBJ2-5 better, the J assignment may be wrong. The receptor was isolated from a human donor with aplastic anemia. The DNA of the CDR3 is TGCGCCAGCAGCCAAGATCCTCCAGCGGGCCTACAAGAGACCCAGTACTTC. This sequence encodes CASSQDPPAGLQETQYF.